This TCR beta chain was sequenced during a study of cytomegalovirus exposure and HLA in healthy donors. V lost 6 bases to trimming and J lost 8 bases; unmatched junction nucleotides: 10. CDR3 length: 16 residues. Germline CDR1 is KGHSH and CDR2 is LQKENI. With 60 Vbeta and 13 Jbeta primers, the PCR was carried out. Assay: immunoSEQ multiplex PCR; the TCRdb copy retains only in-frame clones and omits some. The table has approximately 160,000 clones, around 82% seen once. The sample comprised PBMCs. This TCR was sampled from a woman aged 45 to 65 in good health and CMV-seropositive. This chain joins TRBV18 and TRBJ2-1; 13 bases map to TRBD2. The chain's CDR3 is CASSPRGTSGAHEQFF. The CDR3 DNA follows: TGTGCCAGCTCCCCGAGGGGGACTAGCGGGGCGCATGAGCAGTTCTTC.